The subject of this entry is one T cell receptor beta chain. CDR3 length: 15 amino acids. This record belongs to a study of monozygotic twins with inflammatory bowel disease. TCRdb re-analyzed the 5' RACE reads; it lists each CDR3 protein once, without DNA. This table lists around 47,000 distinct CDR3 sequences. The chain links TRBV12-3 or TRBV12-4 to TRBJ2-1; TCRdb returns TRBD1, unconfirmable since there is no DNA. The material sequenced was blood. This sequence was found in a human donor with ulcerative colitis or Crohn's disease, or a healthy co-twin of an affected twin (not recorded which). This CDR3 is CASSFVQGAGNEQFF.